The rows below give T cell receptor beta chains drawn from one sample of a study of blood T cell repertoires in COVID-19. Only in-frame clones appear in the TCRdb table, and some are missing; sequencing was by immunoSEQ multiplex PCR. The sample consists of approximately 170,000 clones, about 88% of them appearing once. Sequencing was done on a sample of peripheral blood. The receptors derive from a woman of 80 years or more in a cohort sampled during active or convalescent COVID-19. Both conserved end residues are part of each CDR3. D genes are given only for firm matches. Clone size appears in some rows only: once, few, many, or a class for an expanded clone.

j_gene,abundance,d_gene,v_gene,CDR3nt,CDR3aa
TRBJ2-7,NA,TRBD1,TRBV3-1/TRBV3-2,TGTGCCAGCAGCCAAGAGACAGGGGGTGAGCAGTACTTC,CASSQETGGEQYF
TRBJ1-2,once,NA,TRBV10-1,TGCGCCAGCAGTAGAAACAGGGACTATGGCTACACCTTC,CASSRNRDYGYTF
TRBJ2-3,NA,TRBD2,TRBV3-1/TRBV3-2,TGTGCCAGCAGCTTCTCGCGACTAGCGGGAGGTGTTGGTACGCAGTATTTT,CASSFSRLAGGVGTQYF
TRBJ2-5,NA,NA,TRBV4-1,TGCGCCAGCAGCCAAGATCCCGGAGAGACCCAGTACTTC,CASSQDPGETQYF
TRBJ2-4,NA,TRBD2,TRBV2,TGTGCCAGCCGAGGACTAGCGGGAGCTGAAAACATTCAGTACTTC,CASRGLAGAENIQYF
TRBJ2-1,NA,NA,TRBV5-6,TGTGCCAGCAGCCCTGGCCTGACTGTGGTCGATGAGCAGTTCTTC,CASSPGLTVVDEQFF
TRBJ2-1,NA,TRBD2,TRBV24-1,TGTGCCACCAGTGACCCAGCGGGAGTAGGCTACAATGAGCAGTTCTTC,CATSDPAGVGYNEQFF
TRBJ1-3,NA,NA,TRBV6-5,TGTGCCAGCACCCCGTCCAGGGCCTCTGGAAACACCATATATTTT,CASTPSRASGNTIYF
TRBJ1-2,NA,NA,TRBV19,TGTGCCAGTAGTGCCAGGAACTATGGCTACACCTTC,CASSARNYGYTF
TRBJ1-4,NA,NA,TRBV3-1/TRBV3-2,TGTGCCAGCAGCCAAGAGGGAGGGTATGAAAAACTGTTTTTT,CASSQEGGYEKLFF
TRBJ2-4,NA,NA,TRBV28,TGTGCCAGCGCTTTTACAGGGTTCACCAAAAACATTCAGTACTTC,CASAFTGFTKNIQYF
TRBJ2-1,NA,TRBD1,TRBV6-4,TGTGCCAGCAGTGAAGGGACAGGGTTCAATGAGCAGTTCTTC,CASSEGTGFNEQFF
TRBJ1-5,NA,NA,TRBV18,TGTGCCAGCTCACCATCCGGGGTCATAAGCAATCAGCCCCAGCATTTT,CASSPSGVISNQPQHF
TRBJ2-7,NA,TRBD1,TRBV10-3,TGTGCCATCAGTGAGGGGACAGTTTCCCACGAGCAGTACTTC,CAISEGTVSHEQYF
TRBJ1-5,NA,NA,TRBV7-9,TGTGCCAGCAGCTTAGGGGGGCGGAATAATCAGCCCCAGCATTTT,CASSLGGRNNQPQHF
TRBJ1-5,once,NA,TRBV6-1,TGTGCCAGCAGTGAAATGTCCAGGGGTGGCAATCAGCCCCAGCATTTT,CASSEMSRGGNQPQHF
TRBJ2-7,few,TRBD2,TRBV7-2,TGTGCCAGCAGCTCGGGACTAGCGGGGGACGAGCAGTACTTC,CASSSGLAGDEQYF
TRBJ2-3,few,NA,TRBV19,TGTGCCAGTACCTCTTCGCGGGGCCCTAGCACAGATACGCAGTATTTT,CASTSSRGPSTDTQYF
TRBJ2-1,once,NA,TRBV7-9,TGTGCCAGCAGCCCAGTTATCAGGGATAGTGAGCAGTTCTTC,CASSPVIRDSEQFF
TRBJ2-1,NA,NA,TRBV5-1,TGCGCCAGCAGCTTGGCGGGAGTGGCCTACAATGAGCAGTTCTTC,CASSLAGVAYNEQFF
TRBJ1-5,NA,NA,TRBV2,TGTGCCAGCAATCGATGGGGACTGAGCAATCAGCCCCAGCATTTT,CASNRWGLSNQPQHF
TRBJ1-5,NA,TRBD1,TRBV3-1/TRBV3-2,TGTGCCAGCAGCCAAGGTACAGGGGAGCCCCAGCATTTT,CASSQGTGEPQHF
TRBJ2-2,NA,TRBD2,TRBV3-1/TRBV3-2,TGTGCCAGCAGCCAAGTTCGGCTAGCGGTGGGCACCGGGGAGCTGTTTTTT,CASSQVRLAVGTGELFF
TRBJ2-7,NA,TRBD1,TRBV28,TGTGCCAGCAGTTCTTGGGGACAGGGAGTCTACGAGCAGTACTTC,CASSSWGQGVYEQYF
TRBJ2-1,NA,TRBD2,TRBV11-3,TGTGCCAGCAGCTTAGGCTTAGCGGGAGTCGGAAATGAGCAGTTCTTC,CASSLGLAGVGNEQFF
TRBJ1-5,NA,NA,TRBV12-2,TGTGCAAGTCCCAGGGGGACGGGAAATCAGCCCCAGCATTTT,CASPRGTGNQPQHF
TRBJ2-5,NA,TRBD1,TRBV30,TGTGCCTGGAAAAGGTTAGGACCGGGGACAGGGACTCAAGAGACCCAGTACTTC,CAWKRLGPGTGTQETQYF
TRBJ1-6,NA,NA,TRBV6-6,TGTGCCAGCAGTGTTTCGGGACACTTATACTCACCCCTCCACTTT,CASSVSGHLYSPLHF
TRBJ2-7,few,NA,TRBV6-6,TGTGCCAGCAGCCCGGTGGCTAGCGATTCCTACGAGCAGTACTTC,CASSPVASDSYEQYF
TRBJ1-1,NA,NA,TRBV30,TGTGCCTGGAGTTTCACACCGTTTGACAAGAACACTGAAGCTTTCTTT,CAWSFTPFDKNTEAFF
TRBJ1-2,NA,NA,TRBV4-1,TGCGCCAGCAGCCAAGTGGGATCCAGAGGGGGCTACACCTTC,CASSQVGSRGGYTF
TRBJ2-1,NA,TRBD2,TRBV11-2,TGTGCCAGCAGCTTAGATTGGCTAGCGGGGGGGGCGGAGCAGTTCTTC,CASSLDWLAGGAEQFF
TRBJ1-1,NA,NA,TRBV18,TGTGCCAGCTCACCACCGGGGGGAGGGGACACTGAAGCTTTCTTT,CASSPPGGGDTEAFF
TRBJ1-1,NA,NA,TRBV2,TGTGCCTGTACGGGGGTGAACACTGAAGCTTTCTTT,CACTGVNTEAFF
TRBJ1-1,NA,NA,TRBV10-3,TGTGCCATCGGTTCAAGCGGTGAAGCTTTCTTT,CAIGSSGEAFF
TRBJ2-1,NA,TRBD1,TRBV5-4,TGTGCCAGCAGCATGGGATTAGGGGGCGTCTACAATGAGCAGTTCTTC,CASSMGLGGVYNEQFF
TRBJ2-2,NA,TRBD2,TRBV28,TGTGCCAGCAAGACTGAAACTAGCGGGGGCACCGGGGAGCTGTTTTTT,CASKTETSGGTGELFF
TRBJ2-5,NA,TRBD1,TRBV3-1/TRBV3-2,TGTGCCAGCAGCCAAGAAGAAAACAGGGGGTCCTACTTC,CASSQEENRGSYF
TRBJ1-5,NA,NA,TRBV19,TGTGCCAGTAGTAACCCTGGGCGTCAGCCCCAGCATTTT,CASSNPGRQPQHF
TRBJ2-3,few,TRBD2,TRBV3-1/TRBV3-2,TGTGCCAGCAGCCGAAGACTAGCAGGCCTCACAGATACGCAGTATTTT,CASSRRLAGLTDTQYF
TRBJ1-4,NA,NA,TRBV6-5,TGTGCCAGCAGTTACCAGGGTACCGGTGAAAAACTGTTTTTT,CASSYQGTGEKLFF
TRBJ1-5,NA,NA,TRBV15,TGTGCCACCAGCAGAGTCTACGGGGGCAATCAGCCCCAGCATTTT,CATSRVYGGNQPQHF
TRBJ1-5,NA,TRBD1,TRBV18,TGTGCCAGCTCAGACACAGGGGCCATAGCAAATCAGCCCCAGCATTTT,CASSDTGAIANQPQHF
TRBJ1-2,NA,TRBD1,TRBV6-2/TRBV6-3,TGTGCCAGCAGTTATGGCGGCAGGGGGACTGGCTACACCTTC,CASSYGGRGTGYTF
TRBJ2-1,NA,TRBD1,TRBV5-1,TGCGCCAGCAGCTCGGGGACAGGGGATGAGCAGTTCTTC,CASSSGTGDEQFF
TRBJ2-1,NA,NA,TRBV7-8,TGTGCCAGCAGCTTATTCAGCGATGAGCAGTTCTTC,CASSLFSDEQFF
TRBJ2-5,NA,TRBD1,TRBV24-1,TGTGCCACCAGTGCGGGGACAGGGTATCTGGAGACCCAGTACTTC,CATSAGTGYLETQYF
TRBJ1-5,NA,TRBD1,TRBV6-2/TRBV6-3,TGTGCCAGCAGTTTCCCCGGCGGACAGGGATTTCGAATTGGCAATCAGCCCCAGCATTTT,CASSFPGGQGFRIGNQPQHF
TRBJ1-1,NA,TRBD1,TRBV5-4,TGTGCCAGCAGCCCGGGGGGTGGGACAGGGATTACTGAAGCTTTCTTT,CASSPGGGTGITEAFF
TRBJ1-4,NA,NA,TRBV19,TGTGCCAGTAGTATTACTCAGGGGCGGGAAAAACTGTTTTTT,CASSITQGREKLFF